A selection of T cell receptor beta chains follows, all from one sample in a study of blood T cell repertoires in COVID-19. Produced via immunoSEQ multiplex PCR; TCRdb's table is partial and in-frame only. Altogether about 230,000 clones are present, approximately 82% being singletons, with the ten largest covering 2% to 3%. Sequenced input: peripheral blood. Receptors originate from a woman aged 70-85 years with active or convalescent COVID-19. The CDR3 runs from the conserved cysteine through the conserved F or W. The D gene is left open where the match is weak. Some rows have no size entry. The others give once, few or many, or a class for an expanded clone.

cdr3_aa cdr3_nt j_call v_call clone_size d_call
CASSWGGSTADYGYTF TGCGCCAGCAGCTGGGGGGGCAGCACCGCAGACTATGGCTACACCTTC TRBJ1-2 TRBV5-1 - -
CATNQQGSNTGELFF TGCGCCACCAACCAACAGGGTTCGAACACCGGGGAGCTGTTTTTT TRBJ2-2 TRBV5-1 once -
CAWDRGPGNTIYF TGTGCCTGGGACAGGGGGCCTGGAAACACCATATATTTT TRBJ1-3 TRBV30 - TRBD1
CASSARDRGPRVEAFF TGTGCCAGCAGTGCTCGGGACAGGGGGCCCCGGGTCGAAGCTTTCTTT TRBJ1-1 TRBV6-1 - TRBD1
CSVRPSGTQGGGEQYF TGCAGCGTTCGCCCTTCCGGGACACAGGGGGGTGGCGAGCAGTACTTC TRBJ2-7 TRBV29-1 - TRBD1
CASSYSGRTNEQFF TGTGCCAGCAGCTATAGCGGGAGGACCAATGAGCAGTTCTTC TRBJ2-1 TRBV11-2 - TRBD2
CASSVWTGGTTEAFF TGTGCCAGCAGCGTGTGGACAGGGGGTACCACTGAAGCTTTCTTT TRBJ1-1 TRBV9 - TRBD1
CASSLDKADRGRNEQFF TGTGCCAGCAGCTTAGATAAGGCGGACAGGGGCAGGAATGAGCAGTTCTTC TRBJ2-1 TRBV11-3 - TRBD1
CASSLVGASLHEQFF TGTGCCAGCAGCTTAGTTGGGGCTTCCCTCCATGAGCAGTTCTTC TRBJ2-1 TRBV11-3 - -
CASSLEAAGGTEAFF TGTGCCAGCAGCTTGGAGGCGGCGGGGGGCACTGAAGCTTTCTTT TRBJ1-1 TRBV5-4 - -
CASSEGLGPQETQYF TGTGCCAGCAGTGAAGGTCTAGGTCCCCAAGAGACCCAGTACTTC TRBJ2-5 TRBV25-1 - -
CATSDSTLDQPQHF TGTGCCACCAGTGACTCGACACTCGATCAGCCCCAGCATTTT TRBJ1-5 TRBV24-1 - -
CASSLAGQGSHTF TGTGCCAGCAGCTTAGCGGGACAGGGTTCACACACCTTC TRBJ1-2 TRBV7-9 - TRBD1
CASSVGLAGEQETQYF TGTGCCAGCAGCGTAGGCCTAGCGGGGGAGCAAGAGACCCAGTACTTC TRBJ2-5 TRBV9 - TRBD2